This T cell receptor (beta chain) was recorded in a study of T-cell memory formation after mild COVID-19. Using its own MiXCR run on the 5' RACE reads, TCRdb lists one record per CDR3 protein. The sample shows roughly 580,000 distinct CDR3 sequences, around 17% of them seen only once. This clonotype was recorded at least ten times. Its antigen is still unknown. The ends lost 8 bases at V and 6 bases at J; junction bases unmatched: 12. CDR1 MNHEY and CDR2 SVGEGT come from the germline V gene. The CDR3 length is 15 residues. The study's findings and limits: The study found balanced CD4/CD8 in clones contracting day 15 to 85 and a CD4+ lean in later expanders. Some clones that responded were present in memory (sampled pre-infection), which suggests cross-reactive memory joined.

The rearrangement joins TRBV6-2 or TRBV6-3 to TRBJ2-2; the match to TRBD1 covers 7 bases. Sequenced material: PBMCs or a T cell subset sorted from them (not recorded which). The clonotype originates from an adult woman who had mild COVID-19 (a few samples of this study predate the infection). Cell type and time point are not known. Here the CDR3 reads CASVPGTVEAGELFF. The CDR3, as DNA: TGTGCCAGCGTCCCCGGGACAGTCGAAGCCGGGGAGCTGTTTTTT.